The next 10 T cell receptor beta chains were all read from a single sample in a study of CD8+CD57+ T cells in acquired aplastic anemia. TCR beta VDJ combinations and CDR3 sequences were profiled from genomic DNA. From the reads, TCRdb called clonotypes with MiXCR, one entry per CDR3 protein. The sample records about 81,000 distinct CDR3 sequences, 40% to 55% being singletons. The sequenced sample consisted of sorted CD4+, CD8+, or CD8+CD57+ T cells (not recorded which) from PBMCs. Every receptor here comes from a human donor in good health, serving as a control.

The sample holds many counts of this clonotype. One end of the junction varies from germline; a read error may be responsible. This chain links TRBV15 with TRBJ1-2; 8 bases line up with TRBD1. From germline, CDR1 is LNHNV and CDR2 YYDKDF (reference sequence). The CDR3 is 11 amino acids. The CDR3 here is CATTSQQGAYF. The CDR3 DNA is TGTGCCACCACCTCTCAGCAGGGGGCCTACTTC.

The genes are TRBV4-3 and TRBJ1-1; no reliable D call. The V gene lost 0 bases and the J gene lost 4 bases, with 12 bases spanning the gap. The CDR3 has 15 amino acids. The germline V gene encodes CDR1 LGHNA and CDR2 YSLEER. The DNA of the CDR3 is TGCGCCAGCAGCCAAGATTGGCCAGTCGTCACTGAAGCTTTCTTT. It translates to CASSQDWPVVTEAFF.

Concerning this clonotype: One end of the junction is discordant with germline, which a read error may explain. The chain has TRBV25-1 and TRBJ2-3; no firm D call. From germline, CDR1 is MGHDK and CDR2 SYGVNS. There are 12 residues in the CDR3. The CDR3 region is CASSSTTDPQYF. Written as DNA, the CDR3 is TGTGCCAGCAGTTCCACCACAGATCCGCAGTATTTT.

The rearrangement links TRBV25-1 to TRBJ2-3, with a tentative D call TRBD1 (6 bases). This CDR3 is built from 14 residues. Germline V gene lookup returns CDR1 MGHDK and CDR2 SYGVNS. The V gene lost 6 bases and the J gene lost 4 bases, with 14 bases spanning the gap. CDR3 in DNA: TGTGCCAGCAGCTTTAGTTACAGGGCAGATACGCAGTATTTT. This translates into CASSFSYRADTQYF.

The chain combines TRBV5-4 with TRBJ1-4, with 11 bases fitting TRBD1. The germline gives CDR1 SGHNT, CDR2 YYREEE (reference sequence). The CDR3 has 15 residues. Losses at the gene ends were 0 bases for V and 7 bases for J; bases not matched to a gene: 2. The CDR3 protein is CASSLDGTGGEKLFF. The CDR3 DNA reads TGTGCCAGCAGCTTGGATGGGACAGGGGGTGAAAAACTGTTTTTT. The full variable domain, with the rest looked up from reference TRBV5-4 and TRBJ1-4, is ETGVTQSPTHLIKTRGQQVTLRCSSQSGHNTVSWYQQALGQGPQFIFQYYREEENGRGNFPPRFSGLQFPNYSSELNVNALELDDSALYLCASSLDGTGGEKLFFGSGTQLSVL.

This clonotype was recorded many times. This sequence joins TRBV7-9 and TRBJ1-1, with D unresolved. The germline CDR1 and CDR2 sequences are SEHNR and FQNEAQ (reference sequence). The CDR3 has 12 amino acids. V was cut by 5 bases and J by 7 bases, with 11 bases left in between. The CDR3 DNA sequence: TGTGCCAGCAGCCGAGATTCTCATGAAGCTTTCTTT. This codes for CASSRDSHEAFF.

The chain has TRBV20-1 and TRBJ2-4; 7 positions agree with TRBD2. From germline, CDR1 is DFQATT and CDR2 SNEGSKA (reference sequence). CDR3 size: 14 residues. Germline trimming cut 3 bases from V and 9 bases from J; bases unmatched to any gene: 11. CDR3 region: CSASVGGGLSIQYF. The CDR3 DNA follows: TGCAGTGCTAGTGTCGGGGGAGGGTTGAGCATTCAGTACTTC.

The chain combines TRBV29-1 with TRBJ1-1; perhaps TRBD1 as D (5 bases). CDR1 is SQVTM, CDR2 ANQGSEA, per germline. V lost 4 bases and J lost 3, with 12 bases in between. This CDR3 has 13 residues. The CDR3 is CSVGGLGHTEAFF. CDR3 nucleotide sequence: TGCAGCGTTGGGGGGTTAGGTCACACTGAAGCTTTCTTT.

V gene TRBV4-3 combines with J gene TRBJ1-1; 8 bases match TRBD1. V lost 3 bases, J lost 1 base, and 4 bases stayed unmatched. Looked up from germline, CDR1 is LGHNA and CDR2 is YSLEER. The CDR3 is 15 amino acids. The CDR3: CASSHQDRENTEAFF. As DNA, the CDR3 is TGCGCCAGCAGCCATCAGGACAGGGAGAACACTGAAGCTTTCTTT.

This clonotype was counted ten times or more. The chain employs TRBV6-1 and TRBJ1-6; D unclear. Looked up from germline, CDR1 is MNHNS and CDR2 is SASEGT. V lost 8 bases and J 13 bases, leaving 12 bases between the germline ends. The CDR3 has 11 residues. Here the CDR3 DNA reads TGTGCCAGCTCCGAAGGAGTCCCCCTCCACTTT. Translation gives CASSEGVPLHF.